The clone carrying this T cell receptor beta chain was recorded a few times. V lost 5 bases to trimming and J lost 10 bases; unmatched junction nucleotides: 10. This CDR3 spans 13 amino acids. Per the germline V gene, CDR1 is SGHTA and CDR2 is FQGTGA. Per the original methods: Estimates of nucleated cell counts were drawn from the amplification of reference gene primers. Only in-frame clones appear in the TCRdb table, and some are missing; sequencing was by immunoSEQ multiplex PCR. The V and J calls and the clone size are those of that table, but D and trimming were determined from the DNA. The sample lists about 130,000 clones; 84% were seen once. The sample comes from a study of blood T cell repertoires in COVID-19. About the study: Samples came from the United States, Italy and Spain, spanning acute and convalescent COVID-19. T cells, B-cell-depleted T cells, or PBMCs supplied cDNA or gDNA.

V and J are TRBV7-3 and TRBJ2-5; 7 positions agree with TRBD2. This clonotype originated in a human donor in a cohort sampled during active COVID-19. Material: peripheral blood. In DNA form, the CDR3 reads TGTGCCAGCAGCCAGGAGCGGGGAGGAATCCAGTACTTC. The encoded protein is CASSQERGGIQYF.